The clone carrying this T cell receptor (beta chain) appeared many times. These data originate in a study of T cells in Graves' hyperthyroidism and ophthalmopathy. The CDR3 length is 13 residues. CDR1 and CDR2 from the germline V gene are KGHSY and FQNENV. Trimming cost V 1 base and J 14 bases; bases outside gene matches: 4. RNA transcripts were the template for amplifying TCR beta CDR3 regions. The HTBI primer set drove a first-round RT-PCR of the TCR CDR3. TCRdb passed the multiplex PCR reads through MiXCR, listing each CDR3 protein once. The sample holds roughly 660,000 distinct CDR3 sequences, 17% seen once.

The rearrangement joins TRBV16 to TRBJ2-1, with TRBD2 matching over 11 bases. The sample taken for sequencing was blood. The TCR sequence derives from a man in his fifties or sixties with Graves' hyperthyroidism. The CDR3 nucleotides read TGTGCCAGCAGCCAATATAGCGGGAGGGCCAAGTTCTTC. Translation gives CASSQYSGRAKFF. Drawing the rest from reference TRBV16 and TRBJ2-1, the complete variable domain is GEEVAQTPKHLVRGEGQKAKLYCAPIKGHSYVFWYQQVLKNEFKFLISFQNENVFDETGMPKERFSAKCLPNSPCSLEIQATKLEDSAVYFCASSQYSGRAKFFGPGTRLTVL.